These 27 T cell receptor beta chains were sequenced from one sample in a study of T cell changes during pregnancy in multiple sclerosis. Assay used: immunoSEQ multiplex PCR; TCRdb lists only in-frame clones, some missing. The sample lists 60,000 or so clones; more than 80% were seen once. Here the sequenced sample was peripheral blood, taken in the first trimester of pregnancy. These receptors came from a female donor in good health, enrolled as a control in a pregnancy study.

The chain employs TRBV11-2 and TRBJ2-1, with 9 positions matching TRBD1. The V gene's germline CDR1 is SGHAT and CDR2 FQNNGV. This CDR3 contains 19 residues. The ends lost 5 bases at V and 0 bases at J; junction bases unmatched: 14. The CDR3 spells CASSRPGQGTRGSYNEQFF. The CDR3 bases are TGTGCCAGCAGCCGTCCGGGACAGGGTACCCGAGGCTCCTACAATGAGCAGTTCTTC.

J is TRBJ1-5 and V is TRBV6-1; the D gene is possibly TRBD1 (5 bases). Germline-derived CDR1 and CDR2 are MNHNS and SASEGT. This CDR3 region has 13 residues. V was clipped by 7 bases and J by 3 bases, with 10 bases between them. The CDR3 DNA reads TGTGCCAGCACCTCAGGGAACAATCAGCCCCAGCATTTT. It yields the protein CASTSGNNQPQHF.

The chain combines TRBV4-3 with TRBJ2-1; 9 nucleotides align to TRBD1. The CDR3 covers 14 residues. The V gene end was trimmed by 2 bases and the J gene end by 9 bases; junction bases not matched to a gene: 5. CDR1 and CDR2 (germline): LGHNA, YSLEER. DNA for the CDR3: TGCGCCAGCAGCCAATCAACAGGGGGCGGTGAGCAGTTCTTC. As protein: CASSQSTGGGEQFF.

J is TRBJ2-2 and V is TRBV11-3; TRBD1 is a possible D gene (5 bases). The CDR3 length is 15 residues. V shed 8 bases and J shed 1 base, with 14 bases lying between them. Germline values: CDR1 SGHNT, CDR2 YENEEA. The CDR3 loop is CASSQTTGNTGELFF. CDR3 bases: TGTGCCAGCTCTCAAACTACAGGGAACACCGGGGAGCTGTTTTTT.

The V and J genes are TRBV7-9 and TRBJ1-1; 7 nucleotides agree with TRBD1. The CDR3 runs to 16 residues. Trimming removed 1 base from V and 1 base from J; junction bases left unmatched: 6. In germline, CDR1 is SEHNR, CDR2 FQNEAQ (reference sequence). The CDR3 loop is CASSLVGAGGNTEAFF. The CDR3 DNA follows: TGTGCCAGCAGCTTAGTTGGGGCAGGGGGGAACACTGAAGCTTTCTTT.

The J gene is TRBJ1-4, the V gene TRBV14; 7 positions match TRBD1. The germline V gene has CDR1 SGHDN and CDR2 FVKESK. CDR3 length: 18 amino acids. Unmatched junction bases numbered 21, after V lost 4 bases and J lost 10 bases. The CDR3 bases are TGTGCCAGCAGCCTTTACTGGGGCAGGGGGGTCCCGACTGGAAAACTGTTTTTT. This gives the protein CASSLYWGRGVPTGKLFF.

V is TRBV6-5 and J is TRBJ2-2; no firm D call. The CDR3 is 15 residues long. Germline CDR1 is MNHEY and CDR2 is SVGAGI. Trimming cost V 2 bases and J 0 bases, with 7 bases left between them. The CDR3 sequence: CASSYSDTNTGELFF. In DNA, the CDR3 is TGTGCCAGCAGTTACAGTGACACGAACACCGGGGAGCTGTTTTTT.

The chain recombines TRBV7-9 with TRBJ2-5; D is possibly TRBD2 (6 bases). The CDR3 loop spans 15 amino acids. V lost 5 bases to trimming and J lost 1 base, with 14 bases between them. CDR1 and CDR2 (germline): SEHNR, FQNEAQ (reference sequence). CDR3 amino acids: CASSPPGTLQETQYF. CDR3 in DNA: TGTGCCAGCAGCCCGCCTGGGACTCTCCAAGAGACCCAGTACTTC.

The chain carries TRBV7-2 and TRBJ1-2; TRBD1 matches 7 bases. The germline V gene encodes CDR1 SGHTA and CDR2 FQGNSA. The CDR3 runs 15 residues. The V and J ends lost 2 bases and 4 bases, in that order; junction bases with no gene match: 7. CDR3 nucleotide sequence: TGTGCCAGCAGCTTAAGCACAGGGGCTGGCTATGGCTACACCTTC. Protein product: CASSLSTGAGYGYTF.

The chain has TRBV4-1 and TRBJ2-7; perhaps TRBD2 as D (5 bases). There are 16 residues in the CDR3. The V and J ends lost 0 bases and 2 bases respectively, with 14 bases between them. The germline V gene encodes CDR1 MGHRA and CDR2 YSYEKL. The CDR3 spells CASSQEPFGVAYEQYF. The CDR3 DNA reads TGCGCCAGCAGCCAAGAACCGTTCGGGGTTGCCTACGAGCAGTACTTC.

CDR3 amino acids: CASSPRGGASEKLFF. DNA of the CDR3: TGTGCCAGCAGCCCCCGGGGAGGGGCGAGTGAAAAACTGTTTTTT. This chain uses TRBV7-2 with TRBJ1-4, with D maybe TRBD1 (5 bases). CDR1 is SGHTA and CDR2 is FQGNSA in the germline V gene. The CDR3 totals 15 residues. V lost 5 bases and J 7 bases, leaving 17 bases between the germline ends.

The V gene is TRBV9, the J gene TRBJ2-7; TRBD1 agrees at 7 bases. Germline CDR1 and CDR2: SGDLS and YYNGEE. The CDR3 contains 14 residues. After removal of 3 bases from V and 4 bases from J, the junction contained 7 bases not matched to a gene. CDR3: CASSAPGQPYEQYF. The CDR3 DNA sequence: TGTGCCAGCAGCGCGCCGGGACAGCCATACGAGCAGTACTTC.

This chain connects TRBV5-8 to TRBJ1-5; 8 bases fit TRBD1. Germline CDR1 SGHTS, CDR2 YDEGEE. J was trimmed by 6 bases and V by 9 bases; bases with no gene match: 14. CDR3 length equals 15 residues. CDR3 amino acids: CATTPGGAGTQPQHF. As DNA, the CDR3 is TGTGCCACCACCCCAGGGGGCGCGGGTACTCAGCCCCAGCATTTT.

The chain recombines TRBV4-2 with TRBJ2-5, with 8 positions matching TRBD2. CDR1 LGHNA and CDR2 YNFKEQ come from the germline V gene. Losses at the gene ends were 4 bases for V and 7 bases for J; bases not matched to a gene: 14. This CDR3 contains 16 residues. The CDR3 DNA is TGTGCCAGCAGCCCGGGAGGGGGTCCGAGCCTAGGGACCCAGTACTTC. Translation gives CASSPGGGPSLGTQYF.

The chain uses TRBV2 and TRBJ2-2; D is unresolved. CDR1 and CDR2 from the germline V gene are SNHLY and FYNNEI. The CDR3 has 15 residues. V lost 1 base and J lost 3, with 9 bases in between. DNA of the CDR3: TGTGCCAGCAGTGAAGTCGGGTCTTACACCGGGGAGCTGTTTTTT. Protein sequence: CASSEVGSYTGELFF. Variable domain in full (rest from reference TRBV2 and TRBJ2-2): EPEVTQTPSHQVTQMGQEVILRCVPISNHLYFYWYRQILGQKVEFLVSFYNNEISEKSEIFDDQFSVERPDGSNFTLKIRSTKLEDSAMYFCASSEVGSYTGELFFGEGSRLTVL.

This clone was seen a single time. The rearrangement uses TRBV6-5 and TRBJ1-3, with D possibly matching TRBD1 (5 bases). Trimming left V 2 bases short and J 2 bases short, with 13 bases between. Germline values: CDR1 MNHEY, CDR2 SVGAGI. This CDR3 is 16 amino acids long. CDR3 nucleotide sequence: TGTGCCAGCAGTTACGGCCCAGGGTCGGCTGGAAACACCATATATTTT. Its translation: CASSYGPGSAGNTIYF.

This clone appeared a single time. This rearrangement joins TRBV15 to TRBJ2-1; 12 bases are shared with TRBD2. The V and J ends lost 5 bases and 4 bases, in that order; junction bases with no gene match: 3. The CDR3 has 15 amino acids. Germline lookup yields CDR1 LNHNV and CDR2 YYDKDF (reference sequence). CDR3 coding DNA: TGTGCCACCAGCTCTAGCGGGGGGGCATACAATGAGCAGTTCTTC. Translation gives CATSSSGGAYNEQFF. The variable domain in full, completed from reference TRBV15 and TRBJ2-1, reads DAMVIQNPRYQVTQFGKPVTLSCSQTLNHNVMYWYQQKSSQAPKLLFHYYDKDFNNEADTPDNFQSRRPNTSFCFLDIRSPGLGDTAMYLCATSSSGGAYNEQFFGPGTRLTVL.

This clone has only a few counts. The gene calls are TRBV7-2 and TRBJ2-7; D may be TRBD1 (6 bases). Trimming pared 0 bases from V and 2 bases from J, leaving 11 bases between. CDR1 is SGHTA and CDR2 is FQGNSA in the germline V gene. The CDR3 runs 15 residues. DNA of the CDR3: TGTGCCAGCAGCTTAGCTCCACGGGACACCTACGAGCAGTACTTC. Translating gives CASSLAPRDTYEQYF.

This chain connects TRBV5-1 to TRBJ2-7, with 8 positions matching TRBD1. The CDR3 consists of 14 residues. Trimming at V came to 6 bases and at J to 6 bases, leaving 11 bases not matched to a gene. Germline V gene lookup returns CDR1 SGHRS and CDR2 YFSETQ. CDR3 bases: TGCGCCAGCAATTCTCGCGGACAGGGAAGCGAGCAGTACTTC. This translates into CASNSRGQGSEQYF.

Regarding this clone: Germline and junction disagree at one end, which may indicate a read error. The rearrangement links TRBV4-1 to TRBJ1-1; D remains ambiguous. Germline CDR1 and CDR2: MGHRA and YSYEKL. This CDR3 comprises 13 residues. The CDR3 spells CASSQGGNSEAFF. The CDR3 region has the DNA TGCGCCAGCAGCCAAGGCGGGAACAGTGAAGCTTTCTTT.

The rearrangement links TRBV10-3 to TRBJ1-3; 10 bases match TRBD1. The CDR3 has 14 residues. Germline V lookup: CDR1 ENHRY, CDR2 SYGVKD. V gave up 0 bases and J gave up 10 bases; unmatched junction bases: 3. The CDR3 reads CAISESGQGTTIYF. The CDR3 DNA reads TGTGCCATCAGTGAGTCGGGACAGGGGACGACCATATATTTT.

The chain uses TRBV2 and TRBJ2-2; D gene uncertain. This CDR3 comprises 14 residues. The germline CDR1 and CDR2 sequences are SNHLY and FYNNEI. Trimming pared 2 bases from V and 1 base from J, leaving 5 bases between. The CDR3 DNA reads as TGTGCCAGCAGTGAACAGATGAACACCGGGGAGCTGTTTTTT. This gives the protein CASSEQMNTGELFF.

The rearrangement uses TRBV30 and TRBJ1-4, with 9 nucleotides matching TRBD1. V gave up 5 bases and J gave up 8 bases; unmatched junction bases: 6. Germline V gives CDR1 GTSNPN, CDR2 SVGIG (reference sequence). The CDR3 is made up of 13 amino acids. The CDR3 region has the DNA TGTGCCTGGTCACAGGGGGCGCGAGAAAAACTGTTTTTT. It encodes CAWSQGAREKLFF.

This sequence joins TRBV2 and TRBJ1-1; 8 bases map to TRBD1. Germline loops: CDR1 SNHLY, CDR2 FYNNEI. The CDR3 consists of 16 residues. Trimming removed 6 bases from V and 1 base from J; junction bases left unmatched: 10. DNA of the CDR3: TGTGCCAGCAGATACACAAGGACAGGGAGGAACACTGAAGCTTTCTTT. This encodes CASRYTRTGRNTEAFF.

This sequence joins TRBV11-2 and TRBJ2-1; tentative D call: TRBD2 (5 bases). The CDR3 covers 13 residues. The V gene lost 5 bases and the J gene lost 5 bases, with 10 bases spanning the gap. Per germline, CDR1 SGHAT and CDR2 FQNNGV. The CDR3 loop is CASSLGLDNEQFF. CDR3 DNA: TGTGCCAGCAGCCTCGGACTGGACAATGAGCAGTTCTTC.

This sequence joins TRBV16 and TRBJ1-1; D is perhaps TRBD1 (6 bases). CDR3 length equals 13 residues. With 6 bases removed from V and 4 bases from J, the gap between germline ends came to 12 bases. Germline V gene sequence: CDR1 KGHSY, CDR2 FQNENV. CDR3 in amino acids: CASRSTGVTEAFF. CDR3 DNA sequence: TGTGCCAGCAGATCGACAGGCGTCACTGAAGCTTTCTTT.

V is TRBV30 and J is TRBJ2-3, with D possibly TRBD1 on 6 matching bases. This CDR3 spans 13 amino acids. Germline V gives CDR1 GTSNPN, CDR2 SVGIG (reference sequence). V lost 0 bases and J 7 bases, leaving 11 bases between the germline ends. The CDR3 DNA reads as TGTGCCTGGAGTGTACAGGGCAGTTATACGCAGTATTTT. Its translation: CAWSVQGSYTQYF. Filled out from reference TRBV30 and TRBJ2-3, the complete variable domain reads SQTIHQWPATLVQPVGSPLSLECTVEGTSNPNLYWYRQAAGRGLQLLFYSVGIGQISSEVPQNLSASRPQDRQFILSSKKLLLSDSGFYLCAWSVQGSYTQYFGPGTRLTVL.